Here is one T cell receptor beta chain with its context. These data originate in a study of blood T cells in healthy people across ages. PCR was performed a second time for about 7 to 11 cycles using a sample-barcoded 5' primer and a J-beta primer mix. Any given sample supplied a minimum of 3 million CDR3-containing paired-end reads. Each CDR3 protein gets one entry after TCRdb re-called the 5' RACE reads with MiXCR. The data contain approximately 1.5 million distinct CDR3 sequences, almost 35% of them singletons. Researchers report isolating at least 6.5 million PBMCs per sample. The source material was blood. The origin of this receptor is a woman aged 25-40 years in good health.

The CDR3 bases are TGCAGCATTGTTTATGTCCTAGCGGGGACTGAGCAGTTCTTC. Encoded protein: CSIVYVLAGTEQFF. The gene calls are TRBV29-1 and TRBJ2-1; 9 bases fit TRBD2. Germline CDR1 is SQVTM and CDR2 is ANQGSEA. The CDR3 has 14 residues. V lost 8 bases and J lost 9; bases outside the gene matches: 14.